The T cell receptor (beta chain) described here comes from a study of T cells in Graves' hyperthyroidism and ophthalmopathy. Findings of the study overall: Blood shared most expanded thyroid clonotypes above 0.001.

Regarding this clonotype: What it binds is not known. An end of the junction does not agree with germline; a read error may underlie this.

Stable Graves' hyperthyroidism meant no ophthalmopathy progression within 18 months. Lactation, pregnancy, other autoimmune disease or uncontrolled infection led to exclusion of patients. Using less than 12 ml of fresh peripheral blood, PBMCs were prepared. CDR1 is SGHRS and CDR2 is YFSETQ in the germline V gene. The CDR3 spans 16 residues. Amplification yielded TCR beta CDR3 regions, with RNA transcripts as the source. Using the HTBI primer set, a first-round RT-PCR was run on the TCR CDR3. A single record per CDR3 protein comes from TCRdb applying MiXCR to the multiplex PCR reads. The data contain 85,000 to 110,000 distinct CDR3 sequences, about half of them singletons.

This receptor was obtained from a man aged 40-55 years with Graves' hyperthyroidism. Sequences were obtained from blood. V usage is TRBV5-1 and J usage is TRBJ2-3; 10 bases map to TRBD2. The CDR3 reads CAGSLVSSGGADTQYF. The CDR3 DNA is TGTGCCGGCAGCTTAGTTTCGAGCGGGGGGGCAGATACGCAGTATTTT.